This TCR beta chain was retrieved from a study of T cell responses to AZD1222 COVID-19 vaccine. Germline assignment: CDR1 MDHEN and CDR2 SYDVKM. V was trimmed by 2 bases and J by 7 bases, leaving 11 bases between them. This CDR3 is built from 14 residues. Some clones are missing from TCRdb's copy, which holds only in-frame ones; the method was immunoSEQ multiplex PCR. This sample yields tens of thousands of clones, of which 75% to 85% are seen a single time; about 50% belongs to the top ten. This rearrangement joins TRBV28 to TRBJ2-2; D remains unclear. Material: peripheral blood, obtained on day 0 of AZD1222 vaccination. This TCR was recovered from an adult in good health. This CDR3 reads CASSLLPAGGELFF. DNA for the CDR3: TGTGCCAGCAGTTTACTCCCGGCCGGCGGGGAGCTGTTTTTT.